This T cell receptor beta chain was profiled in a study of blood T cell repertoires in COVID-19. TCRdb keeps only in-frame clones here, not all; method: immunoSEQ multiplex PCR. The table has more than 85,000 clones, under 90% seen once. This TCR was sampled from a woman aged 45-59 years with acute or convalescent COVID-19. The specimen was peripheral blood.

DNA of the CDR3: TGTGCCAGCGGGCCACTCAATCAGCCCCAGCATTTT. Protein: CASGPLNQPQHF. This chain uses TRBV28 with TRBJ1-5; D is unclear. Germline CDR1 reads MDHEN; CDR2 reads SYDVKM. The CDR3 totals 12 residues. V was shortened by 8 bases and J by 3 bases, with 8 bases between the two germline ends.